The 14 T cell receptor beta chains in this list originate from one sample, sequenced in a study of PD-1 blockade in classical Hodgkin lymphoma. In every patient, relapse followed autologous stem cell transplantation, while exposure to brentuximab vedotin differed. Sequencing used immunoSEQ multiplex PCR; TCRdb keeps in-frame clones, though not all of them. Here the sample spans tens of thousands of clones, 78% being singletons. The sequenced sample was peripheral blood mononuclear cells (PBMCs), obtained at baseline. These TCRs come from a human donor with classical Hodgkin lymphoma.

The chain is built from TRBV4-1 and TRBJ1-3; no firm D call. From germline, CDR1 is MGHRA and CDR2 YSYEKL. The CDR3 runs 15 residues. Trimming removed 4 bases at V and 0 bases at J, with 10 bases between. The CDR3: CASSPKLASGNTIYF. DNA of the CDR3: TGCGCCAGCAGCCCCAAGTTGGCCTCTGGAAACACCATATATTTT.

The V gene is TRBV7-9, the J gene TRBJ2-3; the match to TRBD2 covers 11 bases. The CDR3 spans 17 residues. Trimming took 0 bases from V and 1 from J; bases not matched to a gene: 3. Germline V CDR1 and CDR2: SEHNR, FQNEAQ (reference sequence). DNA for the CDR3: TGTGCCAGCAGCTTAGCCCAACTAGCGGGGGGCACAGATACGCAGTATTTT. It is translated as CASSLAQLAGGTDTQYF.

The V call is TRBV7-9, the J call TRBJ2-1, with unresolved D. This CDR3 is 13 amino acids long. Trimming left V 3 bases short and J 1 base short, with 4 bases between. Germline CDR1 is SEHNR and CDR2 is FQNEAQ (reference sequence). The CDR3 region has the DNA TGTGCCAGCAGCTTTCCTTCCTACAATGAGCAGTTCTTC. Protein product: CASSFPSYNEQFF.

The count of this clone is one. The J gene is TRBJ2-3, the V gene TRBV2; D is unclear. Germline CDR1 and CDR2: SNHLY and FYNNEI. The CDR3 consists of 15 residues. Trimming removed 7 bases from V and 0 bases from J, with 14 bases in between. The CDR3 DNA follows: TGTGCCAGCACCGTTATTCCCACTAGCACAGATACGCAGTATTTT. It is translated as CASTVIPTSTDTQYF.

This clone has a handful of counts. The CDR3 DNA sequence: TGTGCCAGCAGACAAGCCGGGACAGATAACACTGAAGCTTTCTTT. It translates to CASRQAGTDNTEAFF. The V call is TRBV2, the J call TRBJ1-1, with 7 nucleotides matching TRBD1. Germline CDR1 is SNHLY and CDR2 is FYNNEI. The V and J ends lost 6 bases and 2 bases, in that order; junction bases with no gene match: 9. CDR3 size: 15 residues.

This chain connects TRBV18 to TRBJ1-4; no firm D call. V lost 0 bases, J lost 4 bases, and 9 bases lay in between. The germline V gene encodes CDR1 KGHSH and CDR2 LQKENI. This CDR3 spans 15 amino acids. CDR3 region: CASSPPSQFNEKLFF. The CDR3 DNA reads as TGTGCCAGCTCACCACCGTCTCAATTTAATGAAAAACTGTTTTTT.

The V call is TRBV21-1, the J call TRBJ2-1; TRBD2, the table's D call, was not compared with the DNA. TRBV21-1 counts as a pseudogene. The CDR3 extends over 16 amino acids. DNA of the CDR3: TGTGCCAGCAGCAAAACCCGGGGGGGCCCCTACAATGAGCAGTTCTTC. Its protein is CASSKTRGGPYNEQFF.

This chain joins TRBV20-1 and TRBJ2-5; no firm D call. CDR1 is DFQATT, CDR2 SNEGSKA, per germline (reference sequence). The CDR3 has 11 amino acids. The CDR3 sequence is CSVGLGETQYF. The CDR3 DNA is TGCAGCGTCGGGCTAGGGGAGACCCAGTACTTC.

V usage is TRBV6-7 and J usage is TRBJ2-3; the match to TRBD1 covers 9 bases. TRBV6-7 counts as an open reading frame of uncertain function. The CDR3 has 20 residues. Trimming cost V 5 bases and J 0 bases; bases outside gene matches: 18. The CDR3 DNA is TGTGCCAGCAGTATGGTCCTAGGGACAGGGAGGGAATCTAGCACAGATACGCAGTATTTT. This translates into CASSMVLGTGRESSTDTQYF.

This clone has only one observation. CDR3 amino acids: CASSQTGTGIATNEKLFF. As DNA, the CDR3 is TGTGCCAGCAGTCAAACCGGGACAGGGATTGCAACTAATGAAAAACTGTTTTTT. J is TRBJ1-4 and V is TRBV27; TRBD1 agrees at 9 bases. V gave up 5 bases and J gave up 0 bases; unmatched junction bases: 10. Looked up from germline, CDR1 is MNHEY and CDR2 is SMNVEV (reference sequence). The length of the CDR3 is 18 residues. The whole variable domain, remainder taken from reference TRBV27 and TRBJ1-4, is EAQVTQNPRYLITVTGKKLTVTCSQNMNHEYMSWYRQDPGLGLRQIYYSMNVEVTDKGDVPEGYKVSRKEKRNFPLILESPSPNQTSLYFCASSQTGTGIATNEKLFFGSGTQLSVL.

A word on this clone: A junction end diverges from the germline sequence, so it may reflect a read error. The chain joins TRBV19 to TRBJ1-5; 11 positions match TRBD1. The germline V gene has CDR1 LNHDA and CDR2 SQIVND (reference sequence). CDR3 length equals 15 residues. The DNA of the CDR3 is TGTGTCAGTAGTAGAGGACAGGGGGCTTTGCAGCCCCAGCATTTT. This translates into CVSSRGQGALQPQHF.

The chain carries TRBV5-1 and TRBJ2-5, with no clear D. Per germline, CDR1 SGHRS and CDR2 YFSETQ. The CDR3 totals 16 residues. V dropped 1 base and J dropped 3 bases, with 16 bases sitting between them. CDR3 bases: TGCGCCAGCAGCTTGCCGCGGAAAAATAATGAAGAGACCCAGTACTTC. Amino acids: CASSLPRKNNEETQYF.

The V call is TRBV14, the J call TRBJ2-7; 10 nucleotides match TRBD2. Germline CDR1 SGHDN, CDR2 FVKESK. This CDR3 region has 14 residues. Trimming at V came to 4 bases and at J to 2 bases, leaving 2 bases not matched to a gene. CDR3 sequence reads: CASSPGLAAYEQYF. The CDR3 DNA sequence: TGTGCCAGCAGCCCTGGACTAGCGGCCTACGAGCAGTACTTC.

This chain links TRBV21-1 with TRBJ2-2; the DNA was not compared with TRBD2, the D call given in the table. TRBV21-1 is classified as a pseudogene. The CDR3 covers 18 residues. The CDR3 nucleotides are TGTGCCAGCAGCGCCCCTCGACTAGCGGGGGATAGCACCGGGGAGCTGTTTTTT. Translation: CASSAPRLAGDSTGELFF.